One T cell receptor (beta chain) is described in this entry. V gave up 5 bases and J gave up 6 bases; unmatched junction bases: 4. The germline CDR1 and CDR2 sequences are SQVTM and ANQGSEA. This CDR3 contains 12 residues. This record comes from a study of CD8+ T cells in alopecia areata. Sequencing relied on a cDNA template that was reverse transcribed from extracted RNA. Data came from immunoSEQ multiplex PCR; TCRdb stores just in-frame clones and leaves some out. The table lists 35,000 to 45,000 clones, more than 90% of them singletons. Treatment denoted: oral pan-JAK inhibitor, 5-10 mg twice daily.

The clonotype originates from a human donor with alopecia areata. V is TRBV29-1 and J is TRBJ2-1, with 7 nucleotides matching TRBD2. Specimen: CD8+ T cells sorted from blood, collected at week 24, from a patient treated with tofacitinib. This CDR3 is CSVRSGGNEQFF. CDR3 DNA: TGCAGCGTTCGGTCGGGGGGCAATGAGCAGTTCTTC.